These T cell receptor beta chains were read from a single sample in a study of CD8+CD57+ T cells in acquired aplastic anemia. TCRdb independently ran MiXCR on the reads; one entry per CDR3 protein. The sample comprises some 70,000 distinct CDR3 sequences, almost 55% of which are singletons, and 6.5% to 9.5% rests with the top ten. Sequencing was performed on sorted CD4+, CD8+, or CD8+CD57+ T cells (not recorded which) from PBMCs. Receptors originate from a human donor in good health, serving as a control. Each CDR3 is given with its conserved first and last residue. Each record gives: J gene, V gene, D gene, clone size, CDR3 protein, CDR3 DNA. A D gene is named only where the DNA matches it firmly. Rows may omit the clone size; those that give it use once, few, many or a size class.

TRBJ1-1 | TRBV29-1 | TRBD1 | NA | CSVEAQGAGTEAFF | TGCAGCGTTGAAGCCCAGGGGGCAGGCACTGAAGCTTTCTTT
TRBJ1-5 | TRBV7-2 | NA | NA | CASSLASPGSLNQPQHF | TGTGCCAGCAGCTTAGCTTCCCCGGGGTCCCTCAATCAGCCCCAGCATTTT
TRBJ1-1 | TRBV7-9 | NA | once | CASNLQGYTEAFF | TGTGCCAGCAATCTACAGGGATACACTGAAGCTTTCTTT
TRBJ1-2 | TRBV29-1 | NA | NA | CSANLPNYGYTF | TGCAGCGCAAATCTACCTAACTATGGCTACACCTTC
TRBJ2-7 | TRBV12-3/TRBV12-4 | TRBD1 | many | CASSTTGQGSEQYF | TGTGCCAGCAGTACCACCGGACAGGGGTCCGAGCAGTACTTC
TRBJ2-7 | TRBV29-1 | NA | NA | CSATPGVSLPYEQYF | TGCAGCGCTACCCCGGGGGTTTCCCTCCCCTACGAGCAGTACTTC
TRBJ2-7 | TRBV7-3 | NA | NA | CASSRGDTYEQYF | TGTGCCAGCAGCAGGGGGGACACCTACGAGCAGTACTTC
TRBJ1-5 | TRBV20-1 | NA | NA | CSGKPYSNQPQHF | TGCAGTGGCAAACCCTATAGCAATCAGCCCCAGCATTTT
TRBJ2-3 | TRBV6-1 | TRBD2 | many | CASRGGLAGTPDTQYF | TGTGCCAGCAGAGGGGGGCTAGCGGGGACCCCAGATACGCAGTATTTT
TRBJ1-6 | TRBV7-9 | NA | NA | CASSPGIRSPLHF | TGTGCCAGCAGCCCGGGGATAAGATCCCCCCTCCACTTT
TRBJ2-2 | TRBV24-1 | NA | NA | CATSDDGAGTGELFF | TGTGCCACCAGTGATGACGGGGCGGGCACCGGGGAGCTGTTTTTT
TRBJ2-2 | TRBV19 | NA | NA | CASRQRRELFF | TGTGCCAGTAGGCAGCGTCGGGAGCTGTTTTTT
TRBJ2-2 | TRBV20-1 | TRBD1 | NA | CSARALRQGNTGELFF | TGCAGTGCTAGAGCCCTTAGACAGGGTAACACCGGGGAGCTGTTTTTT
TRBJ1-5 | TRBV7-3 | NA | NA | CASSLLGAQPQHF | TGTGCCAGCAGCTTATTGGGGGCGCAGCCCCAGCATTTT
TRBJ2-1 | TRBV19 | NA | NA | CASSILGVDEQFF | TGTGCCAGTAGTATACTGGGGGTCGATGAGCAGTTCTTC
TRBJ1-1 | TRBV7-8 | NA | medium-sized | CASSLGRTEAFF | TGTGCCAGCAGCTTAGGGCGGACTGAAGCTTTCTTT
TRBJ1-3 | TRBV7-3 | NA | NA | CASRSDSRNTIYF | TGTGCCAGCAGGTCAGACAGTAGAAACACCATATATTTT
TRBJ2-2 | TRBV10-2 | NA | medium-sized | CASSTGTPNTGELFF | TGCGCCAGCAGTACCGGGACACCGAACACCGGGGAGCTGTTTTTT
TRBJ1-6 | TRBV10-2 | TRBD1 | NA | CASSPGQARSPLHF | TGCGCCAGCAGTCCCGGACAGGCTAGGTCACCCCTCCACTTT
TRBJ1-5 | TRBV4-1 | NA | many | CASSQDWEEPQHF | TGCGCCAGCAGCCAAGATTGGGAAGAGCCCCAGCATTTT
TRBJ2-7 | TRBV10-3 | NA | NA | CAIRKQGPSSYEQYF | TGTGCCATCAGGAAACAGGGCCCCAGCTCCTACGAGCAGTACTTC
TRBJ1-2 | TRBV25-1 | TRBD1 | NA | CASAITGGGYGYTF | TGTGCCAGCGCGATCACAGGGGGCGGGTATGGCTACACCTTC
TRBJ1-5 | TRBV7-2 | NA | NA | CASCPKQGGVEPQHF | TGTGCCAGCTGCCCAAAACAGGGAGGAGTAGAGCCCCAGCATTTT
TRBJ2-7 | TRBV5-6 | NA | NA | CASSLGWRGTYEQYF | TGTGCCAGCAGCTTAGGTTGGAGGGGGACCTACGAGCAGTACTTC
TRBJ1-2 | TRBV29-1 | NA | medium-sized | CSVPNRDFVYGYTF | TGCAGCGTTCCTAACAGGGACTTCGTCTATGGCTACACCTTC
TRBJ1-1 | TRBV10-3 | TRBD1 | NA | CAISLDRGQYTEAFF | TGTGCCATCAGTTTGGACAGGGGGCAATACACTGAAGCTTTCTTT
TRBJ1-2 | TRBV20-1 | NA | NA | CSARVRTSTNYGYTF | TGCAGTGCTAGAGTCAGGACGAGTACTAACTATGGCTACACCTTT
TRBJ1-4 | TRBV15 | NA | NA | CATSYTGEKLFF | TGTGCCACCAGCTACACGGGTGAAAAACTGTTTTTT
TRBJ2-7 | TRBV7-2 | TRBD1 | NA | CASSLEGQYYEQYF | TGTGCCAGCAGCTTAGAGGGACAGTACTACGAGCAGTACTTC
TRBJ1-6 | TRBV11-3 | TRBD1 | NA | CASSTRGTGLDSPLHF | TGTGCCAGCAGCACGCGAGGGACAGGGTTGGATTCACCCCTCCACTTT
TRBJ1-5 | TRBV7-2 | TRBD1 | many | CASSPRQGLNQPQHF | TGTGCCAGCAGCCCTCGACAGGGGCTCAATCAGCCCCAGCATTTT
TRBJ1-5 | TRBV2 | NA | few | CASSPSPWVDQPQHF | TGTGCCAGCAGTCCTAGTCCCTGGGTGGATCAGCCCCAGCATTTT
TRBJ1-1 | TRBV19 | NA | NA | CASRNPVWRNTEAFF | TGTGCCAGTAGGAACCCAGTCTGGAGGAACACTGAAGCTTTCTTT
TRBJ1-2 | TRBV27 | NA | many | CASSPGDYWGNDYGYTF | TGTGCCAGCAGCCCCGGGGACTATTGGGGCAACGACTATGGCTACACCTTC
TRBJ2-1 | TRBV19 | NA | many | CASSMGPNNEQFF | TGTGCCAGTAGTATGGGCCCTAACAATGAGCAGTTCTTC
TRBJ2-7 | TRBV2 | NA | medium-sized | CASSESWGYEQYF | TGTGCCAGCAGCGAATCTTGGGGCTACGAGCAGTACTTC
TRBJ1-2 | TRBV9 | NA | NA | CASSVAGVGYGYTF | TGTGCCAGCAGCGTAGCGGGTGTCGGCTATGGCTACACCTTC
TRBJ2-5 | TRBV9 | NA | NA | CASSVAGRETQYF | TGTGCCAGCAGCGTAGCGGGGAGGGAGACCCAGTACTTC
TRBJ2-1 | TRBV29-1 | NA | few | CSVRLVWEQFF | TGCAGCGTTAGACTAGTCTGGGAGCAGTTCTTC
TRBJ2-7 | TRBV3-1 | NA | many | CASSQDQTGAYEQYF | TGTGCCAGCAGCCAAGATCAGACAGGTGCCTACGAGCAGTACTTC
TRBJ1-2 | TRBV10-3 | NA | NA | CAITEGTNYGYTF | TGTGCCATCACGGAAGGGACCAACTATGGCTACACCTTC
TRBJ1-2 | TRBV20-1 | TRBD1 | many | CSAADRNYGYTF | TGCAGTGCTGCGGACAGGAACTATGGCTACACCTTC
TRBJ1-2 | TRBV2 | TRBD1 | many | CASSEGGTGFVYGYTF | TGTGCCAGCAGTGAAGGGGGGACAGGGTTCGTCTATGGCTACACCTTC
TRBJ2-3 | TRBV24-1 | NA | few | CATSSKFWTDTQYF | TGTGCCACCAGTTCTAAGTTCTGGACGGATACGCAGTATTTT
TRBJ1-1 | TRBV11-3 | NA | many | CASGQIGRNTEAFF | TGTGCCAGCGGACAGATTGGGCGGAACACTGAAGCTTTCTTT
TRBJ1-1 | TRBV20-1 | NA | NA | CSAKTKDIEAFF | TGCAGTGCTAAGACCAAGGATATTGAAGCTTTCTTT
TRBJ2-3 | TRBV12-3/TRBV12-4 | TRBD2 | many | CASSPGLAGVGTQYF | TGTGCCAGCAGTCCTGGACTAGCGGGGGTGGGGACGCAGTATTTT
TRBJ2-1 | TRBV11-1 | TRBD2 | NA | CASSGVAGYSEQFF | TGTGCCAGCAGCGGGGTAGCGGGCTACAGTGAGCAGTTCTTC